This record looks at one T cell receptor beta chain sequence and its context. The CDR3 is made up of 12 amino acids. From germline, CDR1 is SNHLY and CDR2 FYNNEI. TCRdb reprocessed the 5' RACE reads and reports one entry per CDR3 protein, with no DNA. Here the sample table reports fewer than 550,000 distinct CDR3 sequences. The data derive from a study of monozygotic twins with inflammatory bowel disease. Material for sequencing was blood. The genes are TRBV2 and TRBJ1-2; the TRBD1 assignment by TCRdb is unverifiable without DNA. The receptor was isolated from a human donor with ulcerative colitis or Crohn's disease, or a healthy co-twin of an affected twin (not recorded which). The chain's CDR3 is CASSGDRGRYTF.